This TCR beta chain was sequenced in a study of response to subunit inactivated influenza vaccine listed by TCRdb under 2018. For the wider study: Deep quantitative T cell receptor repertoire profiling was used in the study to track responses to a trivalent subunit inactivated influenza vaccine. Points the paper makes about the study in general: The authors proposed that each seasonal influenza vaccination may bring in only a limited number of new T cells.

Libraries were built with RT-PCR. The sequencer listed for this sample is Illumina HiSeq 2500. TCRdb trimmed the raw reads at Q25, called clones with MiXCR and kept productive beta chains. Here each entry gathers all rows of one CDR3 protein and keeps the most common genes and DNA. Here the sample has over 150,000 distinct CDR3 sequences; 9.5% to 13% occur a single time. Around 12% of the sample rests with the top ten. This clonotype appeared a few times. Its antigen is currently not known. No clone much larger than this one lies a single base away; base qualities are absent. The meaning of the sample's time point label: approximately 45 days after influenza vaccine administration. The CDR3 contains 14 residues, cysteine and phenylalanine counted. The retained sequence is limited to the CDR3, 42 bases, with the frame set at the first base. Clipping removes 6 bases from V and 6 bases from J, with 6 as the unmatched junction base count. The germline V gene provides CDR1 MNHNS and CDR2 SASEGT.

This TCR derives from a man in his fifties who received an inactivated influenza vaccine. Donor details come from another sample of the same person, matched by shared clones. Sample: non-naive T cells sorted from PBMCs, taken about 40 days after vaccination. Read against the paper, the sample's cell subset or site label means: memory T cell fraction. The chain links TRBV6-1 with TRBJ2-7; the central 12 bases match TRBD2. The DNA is TGTGCCAGCAGGACGGGACTAGCGGGTGTCGAGCAGTACTTC. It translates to CASRTGLAGVEQYF.